These T cell receptor beta chains were read from a single sample in a study of cytomegalovirus exposure and HLA in healthy donors. TCRdb's copy holds only in-frame clones and misses some; the assay was immunoSEQ multiplex PCR. Of some 98,000 clones listed, about 88% were seen once; the top ten hold around 6%. The specimen sequenced was PBMCs. These TCRs come from a young man in good health and CMV-seropositive. Each CDR3 is given with its conserved first and last residue. Fields, in order: J gene, clone size, D gene, V gene, CDR3 DNA, CDR3 protein. The D gene is left open where the match is weak. Clone size is not always given. Where it is, it says once, few, many or a class for expanded clones.

j_call: TRBJ2-1; clone_size: NA; d_call: NA; v_call: TRBV7-3; cdr3_nt: TGTGCCAGCAGCTTTCACAGGGCCTACAATGAGCAGTTCTTC; cdr3_aa: CASSFHRAYNEQFF
j_call: TRBJ2-1; clone_size: NA; d_call: TRBD1; v_call: TRBV5-5; cdr3_nt: TGTGCCAGCAGCTTCTGGACAGGGGGGTCCTACAATGAGCAGTTCTTC; cdr3_aa: CASSFWTGGSYNEQFF
j_call: TRBJ1-3; clone_size: few; d_call: NA; v_call: TRBV7-9; cdr3_nt: TGTGCCAGCTCCCGGGGGGCCTCTGGAAACACCATATATTTT; cdr3_aa: CASSRGASGNTIYF
j_call: TRBJ1-3; clone_size: NA; d_call: TRBD1; v_call: TRBV18; cdr3_nt: TGTGCCAGCTCACCACAGGGGGCCTCTGGAAACACCATATATTTT; cdr3_aa: CASSPQGASGNTIYF
j_call: TRBJ1-1; clone_size: once; d_call: NA; v_call: TRBV25-1; cdr3_nt: TGTGCCAGCAGGGGACAAAACACTGAAGCTTTCTTT; cdr3_aa: CASRGQNTEAFF
j_call: TRBJ1-1; clone_size: NA; d_call: TRBD1; v_call: TRBV28; cdr3_nt: TGTGCCAGCAGTGGGACAGGGGGTGCTTTCTTT; cdr3_aa: CASSGTGGAFF
j_call: TRBJ1-2; clone_size: NA; d_call: TRBD1; v_call: TRBV18; cdr3_nt: TGTGCCAGCTCACCGAGACAGGGGGCGGTGGGCTATGGCTACACCTTC; cdr3_aa: CASSPRQGAVGYGYTF
j_call: TRBJ2-7; clone_size: once; d_call: NA; v_call: TRBV29-1; cdr3_nt: TGCAGCGTTGAAGATTCCCCCCGGTCGGGCTCCTACGAGCAGTACTTC; cdr3_aa: CSVEDSPRSGSYEQYF
j_call: TRBJ2-7; clone_size: NA; d_call: TRBD2; v_call: TRBV13; cdr3_nt: TGTGCCAGCAGCTCTAAACTAGCGGGGAGAAACTACGAGCAGTACTTC; cdr3_aa: CASSSKLAGRNYEQYF
j_call: TRBJ1-2; clone_size: NA; d_call: TRBD1; v_call: TRBV9; cdr3_nt: TGTGCCAGCAGCGAGGGACAGGCTGGTACGGGAGTGCTCTACACCTTC; cdr3_aa: CASSEGQAGTGVLYTF
j_call: TRBJ2-2; clone_size: NA; d_call: TRBD2; v_call: TRBV7-2; cdr3_nt: TGTGCCAGCAGCTTATCTTACGGGAGGACCGGGGAGCTGTTTTTT; cdr3_aa: CASSLSYGRTGELFF
j_call: TRBJ1-5; clone_size: once; d_call: NA; v_call: TRBV6-6; cdr3_nt: TGTGCCAGCAGTTACGAGGGCCAGCGCGATCAGCCCCAGCATTTT; cdr3_aa: CASSYEGQRDQPQHF
j_call: TRBJ1-1; clone_size: NA; d_call: NA; v_call: TRBV28; cdr3_nt: TGTGCCAGCAGTCCGGACAGAGAAGTAACTGAAGCTTTCTTT; cdr3_aa: CASSPDREVTEAFF
j_call: TRBJ2-7; clone_size: NA; d_call: TRBD2; v_call: TRBV7-2; cdr3_nt: TGTGCCAGCAGCTCGTCGGGGGGGGATGGGTACGAGCAGTACTTC; cdr3_aa: CASSSSGGDGYEQYF
j_call: TRBJ2-7; clone_size: NA; d_call: TRBD2; v_call: TRBV6-5; cdr3_nt: TGTGCCAGCAGCCTAAGCGGGGGGGGCTACGAGCAGTACTTC; cdr3_aa: CASSLSGGGYEQYF
j_call: TRBJ2-2; clone_size: NA; d_call: NA; v_call: TRBV11-1; cdr3_nt: TGTGCCAGCAGCTTAGGGAGGGCCCCCACCGGGGAGCTGTTTTTT; cdr3_aa: CASSLGRAPTGELFF
j_call: TRBJ1-2; clone_size: NA; d_call: TRBD1; v_call: TRBV28; cdr3_nt: TGTGCCAGCAGCCCCGGGGACAGGAAATTTCGGGGCTACACCTTC; cdr3_aa: CASSPGDRKFRGYTF
j_call: TRBJ1-6; clone_size: NA; d_call: TRBD1; v_call: TRBV11-1; cdr3_nt: TGTGCCAGCAGCCTGGGACAGCCCTATTCACCCCTCCACTTT; cdr3_aa: CASSLGQPYSPLHF
j_call: TRBJ2-1; clone_size: NA; d_call: NA; v_call: TRBV5-4; cdr3_nt: TGTGCCAGCAGCTTGGCCACGAGCTCCTACAATGAGCAGTTCTTC; cdr3_aa: CASSLATSSYNEQFF
j_call: TRBJ1-2; clone_size: once; d_call: NA; v_call: TRBV2; cdr3_nt: TGTGCCAGCATTGTTGGGGCGGAAGGCTACACCTTC; cdr3_aa: CASIVGAEGYTF
j_call: TRBJ1-3; clone_size: once; d_call: NA; v_call: TRBV6-6; cdr3_nt: TGTGCCAGCAGCCCGCAGGGTTCTGGAAACACCATATATTTT; cdr3_aa: CASSPQGSGNTIYF
j_call: TRBJ2-7; clone_size: few; d_call: TRBD2; v_call: TRBV7-3; cdr3_nt: TGTGCCAGCAGCTCTCGGACTAGCGGGGGCGGGTCCTACGAGCAGTACTTC; cdr3_aa: CASSSRTSGGGSYEQYF
j_call: TRBJ2-1; clone_size: NA; d_call: NA; v_call: TRBV7-8; cdr3_nt: TGTGCCAGCAGCTTATTATCAATGGCTGAGCAGTTCTTC; cdr3_aa: CASSLLSMAEQFF
j_call: TRBJ1-1; clone_size: few; d_call: TRBD1; v_call: TRBV19; cdr3_nt: TGTGCCAGTAGTACAGGGGGCATCACTGAAGCTTTCTTT; cdr3_aa: CASSTGGITEAFF
j_call: TRBJ2-5; clone_size: NA; d_call: NA; v_call: TRBV4-3; cdr3_nt: TGCGCCAGCAGCCAAGAATGGGGGGTGGGCCAAGAGACCCAGTACTTC; cdr3_aa: CASSQEWGVGQETQYF
j_call: TRBJ2-7; clone_size: few; d_call: TRBD1; v_call: TRBV5-8; cdr3_nt: TGTGCCAGCAGCCGGACAGGGAAGTTATACGAGCAGTACTTC; cdr3_aa: CASSRTGKLYEQYF
j_call: TRBJ2-7; clone_size: NA; d_call: NA; v_call: TRBV4-1; cdr3_nt: TGCGCCAGCAGCCAGGGAGCGGCAGCGCAGTACTTC; cdr3_aa: CASSQGAAAQYF
j_call: TRBJ2-3; clone_size: once; d_call: TRBD2; v_call: TRBV5-4; cdr3_nt: TGTGCCAGCAGCTTTACTAGCGGGGGTAGCACAGATACGCAGTATTTT; cdr3_aa: CASSFTSGGSTDTQYF
j_call: TRBJ1-3; clone_size: NA; d_call: NA; v_call: TRBV7-6; cdr3_nt: TGTGCCAGCAGCTTAGCGAGTCAGGTCTCTGGAAACACCATATATTTT; cdr3_aa: CASSLASQVSGNTIYF
j_call: TRBJ2-1; clone_size: NA; d_call: NA; v_call: TRBV11-2; cdr3_nt: TGTGCCAGCAGCTCCTACTTCTACAATGAGCAGTTCTTC; cdr3_aa: CASSSYFYNEQFF
j_call: TRBJ2-5; clone_size: NA; d_call: NA; v_call: TRBV11-1; cdr3_nt: TGTGCCAGCAGCTCGCGGGAGACCCAGTACTTC; cdr3_aa: CASSSRETQYF
j_call: TRBJ1-1; clone_size: NA; d_call: NA; v_call: TRBV7-9; cdr3_nt: TGTGCCAGCAGCTTGCAGGAGAACACTGAAGCTTTCTTT; cdr3_aa: CASSLQENTEAFF
j_call: TRBJ1-2; clone_size: NA; d_call: TRBD1; v_call: TRBV14; cdr3_nt: TGTGCCAGCAGCCAATCACTCAGGGGGTATGGCTACACCTTC; cdr3_aa: CASSQSLRGYGYTF
j_call: TRBJ2-2; clone_size: NA; d_call: TRBD1; v_call: TRBV5-6; cdr3_nt: TGTGCCAGCAGCTTGGCCCCAGGGGGCGTCACCGGGGAGCTGTTTTTT; cdr3_aa: CASSLAPGGVTGELFF
j_call: TRBJ2-5; clone_size: NA; d_call: TRBD2; v_call: TRBV7-6; cdr3_nt: TGTGCCAGCAGCTTAGGTCGTGTTAGCGGGGGACAAGAGACCCAGTACTTC; cdr3_aa: CASSLGRVSGGQETQYF
j_call: TRBJ1-2; clone_size: once; d_call: NA; v_call: TRBV19; cdr3_nt: TGTGCCAGTAGTATTCAGGGATTTGTCAACTATGGCTACACCTTC; cdr3_aa: CASSIQGFVNYGYTF
j_call: TRBJ2-1; clone_size: NA; d_call: NA; v_call: TRBV19; cdr3_nt: TGTGCCAGTAAACAGGGATACAATGAGCAGTTCTTC; cdr3_aa: CASKQGYNEQFF
j_call: TRBJ2-3; clone_size: NA; d_call: NA; v_call: TRBV4-1; cdr3_nt: TGCGCCAGCAGCCAACAGGAAAAGGGGACAAGAAGCACAGATACGCAGTATTTT; cdr3_aa: CASSQQEKGTRSTDTQYF
j_call: TRBJ1-1; clone_size: NA; d_call: NA; v_call: TRBV7-8; cdr3_nt: TGTGCCAGCAGCTCCTATTTATTTAGGTCCGAGGGAACTGAAGCTTTCTTT; cdr3_aa: CASSSYLFRSEGTEAFF
j_call: TRBJ2-7; clone_size: NA; d_call: TRBD1; v_call: TRBV10-3; cdr3_nt: TGTGCCTTACAACCGGGACAGAGAAGGAGCTCCTACGAGCAGTACTTC; cdr3_aa: CALQPGQRRSSYEQYF
j_call: TRBJ2-3; clone_size: NA; d_call: NA; v_call: TRBV6-1; cdr3_nt: TGTGCCAGCAGATGGTCGGGAGCGGATACGCAGTATTTT; cdr3_aa: CASRWSGADTQYF
j_call: TRBJ1-2; clone_size: NA; d_call: NA; v_call: TRBV11-2; cdr3_nt: TGTGCCAGCAGCTTAGAGACACCGCCCTATGGCTACACCTTC; cdr3_aa: CASSLETPPYGYTF
j_call: TRBJ1-6; clone_size: few; d_call: NA; v_call: TRBV6-1; cdr3_nt: TGTGCCAGCAGACAGGTGCTGAATTCACCCCTCCACTTT; cdr3_aa: CASRQVLNSPLHF
j_call: TRBJ2-3; clone_size: NA; d_call: TRBD2; v_call: TRBV2; cdr3_nt: TGTGCCAGCACCCGGGAGGGCCTAGTAACAGATACGCAGTATTTT; cdr3_aa: CASTREGLVTDTQYF
j_call: TRBJ2-1; clone_size: NA; d_call: NA; v_call: TRBV7-2; cdr3_nt: TGTGCCAGCAGCTTTGGGCAGGGGTCGAATGAGCAGTTCTTC; cdr3_aa: CASSFGQGSNEQFF
j_call: TRBJ1-3; clone_size: once; d_call: NA; v_call: TRBV7-8; cdr3_nt: TGTGCCAGCAGCCCTCGGACTGCCCCTGGAAACACCATATATTTT; cdr3_aa: CASSPRTAPGNTIYF
j_call: TRBJ1-2; clone_size: NA; d_call: TRBD1; v_call: TRBV6-7; cdr3_nt: TGTGCCAGCAGTTACGGGACAGGAGTGAACTATGGCTACACCTTC; cdr3_aa: CASSYGTGVNYGYTF
j_call: TRBJ2-5; clone_size: once; d_call: NA; v_call: TRBV7-2; cdr3_nt: TGTGCCAGCAGCTTAGATCGGAGAGAGAAAGAGACCCAGTACTTC; cdr3_aa: CASSLDRREKETQYF
j_call: TRBJ2-5; clone_size: NA; d_call: TRBD2; v_call: TRBV19; cdr3_nt: TGTGCCAGTAGGGGGGGGAACCAAGAGACCCAGTACTTC; cdr3_aa: CASRGGNQETQYF
j_call: TRBJ2-7; clone_size: NA; d_call: TRBD1; v_call: TRBV9; cdr3_nt: TGTGCCAGCAGCGTAGATCGACAGGGGGGCTACGAGCAGTACTTC; cdr3_aa: CASSVDRQGGYEQYF
j_call: TRBJ2-1; clone_size: few; d_call: TRBD1; v_call: TRBV5-1; cdr3_nt: TGCGCCAGCAGCCGCTCGGGACAGGGGCTCTACAATGAGCAGTTCTTC; cdr3_aa: CASSRSGQGLYNEQFF
j_call: TRBJ2-3; clone_size: NA; d_call: TRBD1; v_call: TRBV29-1; cdr3_nt: TGCAGCGGCGTGGACAGGGGTGGTACAGATACGCAGTATTTT; cdr3_aa: CSGVDRGGTDTQYF
j_call: TRBJ2-1; clone_size: NA; d_call: NA; v_call: TRBV7-3; cdr3_nt: TGTGCCAGCAGCTTAATGGGTGGAGGCTCCTACAATGAGCAGTTCTTC; cdr3_aa: CASSLMGGGSYNEQFF
j_call: TRBJ1-2; clone_size: NA; d_call: TRBD1; v_call: TRBV28; cdr3_nt: TGTGCCAGCAGTCTGGACAGGACTAACTATGGCTACACCTTC; cdr3_aa: CASSLDRTNYGYTF
j_call: TRBJ2-7; clone_size: NA; d_call: NA; v_call: TRBV5-5; cdr3_nt: TGTGCCAGCAGCTTGGAACGCCAACTCTCCTACGAGCAGTACTTC; cdr3_aa: CASSLERQLSYEQYF
j_call: TRBJ2-7; clone_size: NA; d_call: TRBD1; v_call: TRBV6-5; cdr3_nt: TGTGCCAGCAATAGGGGACAGGGGATCAACGAGCAGTACTTC; cdr3_aa: CASNRGQGINEQYF
j_call: TRBJ2-1; clone_size: NA; d_call: TRBD1; v_call: TRBV27; cdr3_nt: TGTGCCAGCAGTCTAGACAGGGGCTCCTACAATGAGCAGTTCTTC; cdr3_aa: CASSLDRGSYNEQFF